This T cell receptor (beta chain) was retrieved from a study of breast tumors, draining lymph nodes, adjacent tissues. Study-wide points: Tumor and nontumor repertoires were significantly more similar in luminal-like than in basal-like breast cancer. Tumor T cell lymph node origin was a supported hypothesis, not proven.

This CDR3 contains 15 residues. Germline assignment: CDR1 LGHDT and CDR2 YNNKEL (reference sequence). V shed 3 bases, J shed 7 bases, and the junction held 10 bases outside the gene matches. TCRdb fed the multiplex PCR reads into MiXCR, producing one record per CDR3 protein. The sample shows some 110,000 distinct CDR3 sequences, under 40% of them seen only once. The lymph nodes were axillary draining lymph nodes from breast cancer patients. This clonotype has at least ten counts. The antigen remains unidentified. The TCR comes from a female donor with breast cancer. Some clones in this sample may be carry-over from other donors' samples. What was sequenced was axillary lymph node tissue. The chain carries TRBV3-1 and TRBJ2-7, with 9 bases fitting TRBD2. This CDR3 is CASSHVGGRAGEQYF. CDR3 sequence (DNA): TGTGCCAGCAGCCACGTTGGCGGGAGGGCCGGTGAGCAGTACTTC.